This T cell receptor beta chain appears in the sequencing data of a study of metastatic and nonmetastatic thyroid tumors (dated by TCRdb to about 2020). Study-wide context: Repertoires were compared across peripheral blood and tumor or nodule tissue samples from malignant and benign thyroid patients. Points the paper makes about the study in general: In both blood and tumor samples, malignant tumors were reported to have significantly higher TCR beta diversity than benign nodules.

This clone came up many times. The antigen this receptor binds is unknown. No base quality information exists; no much larger clone differs at one position. The germline V gene (reference sequence) provides CDR1 SGHNT and CDR2 YYREEE. Inclusive of the bounding cysteine and phenylalanine, the CDR3 is 16 residues long. The kept DNA is CDR3 alone, 48 bases in frame from the first base. V is clipped by 4 bases and J by 5 bases, and the sequence between their germline boundaries is 22 bases long. No treatment had been received by any patient before thyroid surgery. Using T-cell receptor beta sequencing, the researchers looked back retrospectively at clinical samples from patients, gathered between about 2011 and 2019. The method was PCR. TCRdb records Illumina HiSeq 4000 as the sequencer. High-throughput sequencing was used to profile the TCR beta-chain CDR3 region of each patient. The authors' analysis ran thus. Drawing on CDR3 differences between clinicopathological groups, the researchers built a classifier meant to tell apart patients with distant-metastatic papillary thyroid cancer. To measure repertoire diversity the researchers used the Shannon index, while the Morisita-Horn index served to gauge how similar the tumor and blood repertoires were. TCRdb's own reprocessing of the public reads used fastp at Q25 and MiXCR and kept productive beta chains. The V and J calls shown here were made by TCRdb, not taken from the authors' results. Here the sample has 70,000 or so clones; more than 13% occur a single time. The ten largest clones represent less than 8.5% of the sample.

Material for sequencing was blood. In this chain, TRBV5-4 is recombined with TRBJ2-7; no D gene call is confident. This sequence was found in a male donor with papillary thyroid cancer or a benign thyroid nodule (not recorded which). Some clones in this sample may be carry-over from other donors' samples. At the DNA level, the sequence is TGTGCCAGCAGCACCCCTCAGTGGACCCCCGCCCACGAGCAGTACTTC. It encodes CASSTPQWTPAHEQYF.